This entry describes one T cell receptor beta chain. The length of the CDR3 is 13 residues. The V end lost 0 bases, the J end lost 10 bases, and 10 bases lay between the germline ends. Germline lookup yields CDR1 GTSNPN and CDR2 SVGIG (reference sequence). The sample comes from a study of blood T cell repertoires in COVID-19. Only in-frame clones appear in the TCRdb table, and some are missing; sequencing was by immunoSEQ multiplex PCR. The data show 150,000 or so clones, 65% to 90% seen once. The sequencing sample was made of peripheral blood. The chain joins TRBV30 to TRBJ1-6; TRBD1 is a possible D gene (6 bases). The source is a woman aged 45-65 years in a cohort sampled during active or convalescent COVID-19. The CDR3 DNA reads TGTGCCTGGAGTGTACAGGGTGTCTCACCCCTCCACTTT. Translating it yields CAWSVQGVSPLHF.